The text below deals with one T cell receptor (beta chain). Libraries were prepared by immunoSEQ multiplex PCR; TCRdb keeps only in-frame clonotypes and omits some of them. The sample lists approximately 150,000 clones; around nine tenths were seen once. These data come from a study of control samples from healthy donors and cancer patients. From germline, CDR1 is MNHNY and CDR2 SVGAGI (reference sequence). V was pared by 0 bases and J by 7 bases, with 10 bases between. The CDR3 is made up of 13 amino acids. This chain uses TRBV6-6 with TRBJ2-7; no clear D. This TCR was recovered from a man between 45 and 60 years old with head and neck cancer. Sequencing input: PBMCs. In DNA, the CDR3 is TGTGCCAGCAGTTACTCCAGGAGTGAGGAGCAGTACTTC. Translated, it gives CASSYSRSEEQYF.